This T cell receptor (beta chain) stems from a study of somatic mutations in cytotoxic T cells in rheumatoid arthritis (dated by TCRdb to about 2017). With regard to the full study: Some T-cell populations stained with V beta antibodies were sorted by flow on a FACSAria II or Sony SH800 to nearly 100% purity, with sorted V beta1+ cells additionally subjected to TCRB sequencing. In newly diagnosed rheumatoid arthritis without treatment, the study examined if expanded CD8+ T-cell clones harbor somatic mutations, relying on TCRB deep sequencing to characterize clonality. TCRB deep sequencing was performed for roughly 69 rheumatoid arthritis patients and 15 to 20 healthy controls. Patient and control groups had essentially identical median ages.

As concerns this clone: Its antigen is unknown. No much larger clonotype is one base removed from it; base qualities were not supplied.

Sequencing of TCRB CDR3 was done on genomic DNA with the immunoSEQ assay. The original methods were these. Nothing other than productive TCRB rearrangements was included in the analyses. Defining a clone by its unique TCRB CDR3 sequence, the study calculated clonality as a productive clonality index derived from Shannon entropy. The template counts of each clone relative to the total templates per sample were used to calculate repertoire overlap between two samples. V-gene usage measured by flow cytometry correlated with TCRB sequencing V-gene usage, with a Spearman r of 0.61. Not all clones reach the TCRdb copy of this immuneACCESS table, which keeps in-frame sequences only. Checked studies attribute under half of the gap to unresolved V genes and leave the rest unexplained. The DNA was the basis for D and trimming; V, J and clone size are from that table. For this sample there are over 10,000 clones; under 80% appear just once. The leading ten clones occupy more than 9.5% of the sample.

What the research found in general, with its limitations: In about an eighth of the 65 patients, more than 20% of CD8+ cells belonged to the largest CD8+ clone, while several identical CD8+ TCRB sequences were shared between blood and synovial fluid. The finding that TRBV07 was slightly underrepresented in patients was left unadjusted for multiple comparisons. It was unknown which antigens the expanded CD8+ clones targeted, and their absence from virus-specific databases did not exclude viral specificity. CD8+ T-cell clonality in rheumatoid arthritis patients was not significantly different from that in age-matched healthy controls. An increase of CD8+ clonality with age was seen in patients (Spearman r ≈ 0.49) but not in healthy controls.

From its cysteine to its phenylalanine, the CDR3 spans 13 amino acids. Kept here is only the CDR3 DNA, which spans 39 bases and is read in frame from base 1. V drops 3 bases and J drops 7 bases, leaving 12 bases in between. The germline V gene (reference sequence) provides CDR1 MNHEY and CDR2 SMNVEV. The 15 to 20 healthy controls were blood donors whose buffy coats were used; they had a median age of approximately 59 years (range about 21-75), and more than 45% were female. Positive magnetic bead selection on an AutoMACS was used to isolate CD4+ and CD8+ cells, with flow cytometry used to check purity. Peripheral blood mononuclear cells were obtained using density gradient separation with Ficoll-Paque PLUS. Using Nucleospin Tissue or Tissue XS kits, DNA was extracted from CD4-enriched, CD8-enriched or PBMC samples, with quantification by a Qubit 2.0 fluorometer.

The TCR sequence derives from a man aged 65-85 years in good health. The specimen was CD8+ T cells sorted from blood. Here the chain combines TRBV27 and TRBJ1-2, with no confident D gene call. The sequenced DNA is TGTGCCAGCAGTTTGAAAGGGTATGGTGGCTACACCTTC. Its product reads: CASSLKGYGGYTF.